This is a list of T cell receptor beta chains from one sample in a study of T cell repertoires in cytomegalovirus infection. These receptors lack a known antigen. TCRdb reprocessed the reads with MiXCR, giving one entry per CDR3 protein. The sample consists of 55,000 to 70,000 distinct CDR3 sequences, around 30% of them appearing once. Sequenced: PBMCs, sequenced either directly or after in vitro stimulation (not recorded which). The source is a human donor in good health (CMV status not recorded). Some clones in this sample may be carry-over from other donors' samples. CDR3s include the opening cysteine and the closing phenylalanine or tryptophan. A D gene is named only where the DNA matches it firmly. The size of a clone is reported for some rows only, either as once, few or many, or as a class for expanded clones.

TRBJ2-5 | . | TRBV12-3/TRBV12-4 | . | TGTGCCAGCAGCTATACCCGCGGGGAGACCCAGTACTTC | CASSYTRGETQYF
TRBJ1-2 | . | TRBV5-1 | . | TGCGCCAGCAGCTTGGACAAACCTAACTATGGCTACACCTTC | CASSLDKPNYGYTF
TRBJ2-3 | many | TRBV7-2 | TRBD2 | TGTGCCAGCAGCTCTAGCGGGAGAAGCACAGATACGCAGTATTTT | CASSSSGRSTDTQYF
TRBJ2-1 | . | TRBV4-1 | TRBD2 | TGCGCCAGCAGCCAAGTCGGGGGGGGTGAGCAGTTCTTC | CASSQVGGGEQFF
TRBJ2-7 | . | TRBV6-6 | . | TGTGCCAGCAGTTACTCGAAAGGGGGTCTGGACGAGCAGTACTTC | CASSYSKGGLDEQYF
TRBJ1-5 | . | TRBV5-5 | TRBD1 | TGTGCCAGCAGCTTTTTCCCAGGGGGAATTCAGCCCCAGCATTTT | CASSFFPGGIQPQHF
TRBJ2-2 | few | TRBV12-3/TRBV12-4 | TRBD2 | TGTGCCAGCACCATGGCTAGCGGGGGTATCTCCGGGGAGCTGTTTTTT | CASTMASGGISGELFF
TRBJ2-6 | . | TRBV7-9 | . | TGTGCCAGCAGCTTACGATTAACGGCCTCTGGGGCCAACGTCCTGACTTTC | CASSLRLTASGANVLTF
TRBJ2-7 | few | TRBV6-2/TRBV6-3 | . | TGTGCCAGCAGTCGGGGGTACGAGCAGTACTTC | CASSRGYEQYF
TRBJ1-5 | few | TRBV12-3/TRBV12-4 | . | TGTGCCAGCAGTTTAGGACAGAACAATCAGCCCCAGCATTTT | CASSLGQNNQPQHF
TRBJ1-5 | . | TRBV19 | . | TGTGCCAGTAGTATAGAGGGACACCCACGATATAGCAATCAGCCCCAGCATTTT | CASSIEGHPRYSNQPQHF
TRBJ1-2 | many | TRBV4-2 | TRBD1 | TGTGCCAGCAGCCAAACTACCGGGACAGGGGTCGGCTACACCTTC | CASSQTTGTGVGYTF
TRBJ2-1 | . | TRBV7-8 | TRBD2 | TGTGCCAGCAGCTTAATGGAGAGCGGGAGGCCCGAGCAGTTCTTC | CASSLMESGRPEQFF
TRBJ1-2 | . | TRBV6-5 | . | TGTGCCAGCAGTTACCAGGGAAACTATGGCTACACCTTC | CASSYQGNYGYTF
TRBJ1-6 | few | TRBV4-1 | . | TGCGCCAGCAGCTCCGCTGTCCCGACAAGCCTCTCCTATAATTCACCCCTCCACTTT | CASSSAVPTSLSYNSPLHF
TRBJ2-3 | . | TRBV5-1 | TRBD2 | TGCGCCAGCAGCCCCGGGAGGGCCGTAAATACGCAGTATTTT | CASSPGRAVNTQYF
TRBJ2-3 | few | TRBV7-2 | . | TGTGCCAGCAGCTTACGGACAGGCACAGATACGCAGTATTTT | CASSLRTGTDTQYF
TRBJ2-3 | many | TRBV19 | . | TGTGCCAGTAGTATTTCCCCCACAGATACGCAGTATTTT | CASSISPTDTQYF
TRBJ2-3 | few | TRBV29-1 | TRBD2 | TGCAGCGTTGAAGCTAGCGGGGCCCTGGGCACAGATACGCAGTATTTT | CSVEASGALGTDTQYF
TRBJ2-3 | . | TRBV7-6 | TRBD1 | TGTGCCAGCAGCTTTTGGGACAGAGACCACCCCAGCACAGATACGCAGTATTTT | CASSFWDRDHPSTDTQYF
TRBJ2-3 | few | TRBV7-2 | TRBD2 | TGTGCCAGCAGCTTAGTCGGGGGGGGCCACGAGGGGCAGTATTTT | CASSLVGGGHEGQYF
TRBJ1-2 | . | TRBV2 | . | TGTGCCAGCAGTGAATCAAACGACAGAGTCGGGAGCTACACCTTC | CASSESNDRVGSYTF
TRBJ1-4 | . | TRBV4-1 | . | TGCGCCAGCAGCCGACCAGGGGCAACTAATGAAAAACTGTTTTTT | CASSRPGATNEKLFF
TRBJ2-1 | . | TRBV7-4 | TRBD2 | TGTGCCAGCAGCCCTAGCGGGGGGGAGGATGAGCAGTTCTTC | CASSPSGGEDEQFF
TRBJ2-7 | . | TRBV5-1 | TRBD2 | TGCGCCAGCAGCTTCCTGGGACTAGCGGGCTACGAGCAGTACTTC | CASSFLGLAGYEQYF
TRBJ2-1 | few | TRBV12-5 | . | TGTGCTAGTGCCCAGTTCGACAATGAGCAGTTCTTC | CASAQFDNEQFF
TRBJ1-6 | . | TRBV4-2 | TRBD1 | TGTGCCAGCAGCCAAGAACAGGGGGCGGTGGGCTCACCCCTCCACTTT | CASSQEQGAVGSPLHF
TRBJ1-5 | few | TRBV6-5 | . | TGTGCCAGCAGCAGAAACAGTTACAATCAGCCCCAGCATTTT | CASSRNSYNQPQHF
TRBJ2-3 | . | TRBV20-1 | TRBD2 | TGCAGTGCCAGCTATAGGTTGACTAGCGGAGATACGCAGTATTTT | CSASYRLTSGDTQYF
TRBJ1-3 | few | TRBV11-2 | . | TGTGCCAGCAGCTTCGGGGGTGGAAACACCATATATTTT | CASSFGGGNTIYF
TRBJ2-1 | . | TRBV20-1 | TRBD2 | TGCAGTGCTAGAGTTACTCGGGAGGGCGGTGAGCAGTTCTTC | CSARVTREGGEQFF
TRBJ2-5 | . | TRBV4-3 | . | TGCGCCAGCAGCCAAGTAGCCGGGAGCGGCGAGACCCAGTACTTC | CASSQVAGSGETQYF
TRBJ2-3 | many | TRBV7-2 | TRBD1 | TGTGCCAGCACCCCCGAGGACAGGGGCCCAGATACGCAGTATTTT | CASTPEDRGPDTQYF
TRBJ2-7 | few | TRBV4-1 | TRBD1 | TGCGCCAGCAGCCAATTGACAGGGGGAACCTACGAGCAGTACTTC | CASSQLTGGTYEQYF
TRBJ2-1 | few | TRBV7-2 | . | TGTGCCAGCAGCTTAGCAGTGGTTCTGTTCTTC | CASSLAVVLFF
TRBJ1-5 | few | TRBV19 | TRBD1 | TGTGCCAGTAAAGATGGGGACAGGGAGGCTTGGTTGAATCAGCCCCAGCATTTT | CASKDGDREAWLNQPQHF
TRBJ1-2 | many | TRBV4-1 | . | TGCGCCAGCAGCCTTAGACCGAACTATGGCTACACCTTC | CASSLRPNYGYTF
TRBJ2-7 | many | TRBV6-6 | TRBD1 | TGTGCCAGCAGTTACGCCAGGGGGCCCTCCTACGAGCAGTACTTC | CASSYARGPSYEQYF
TRBJ1-6 | . | TRBV28 | . | TGTGCCAGCAGTTTTAGTCCCCAGGAGCCATATTCACCCCTCCACTTT | CASSFSPQEPYSPLHF
TRBJ2-7 | . | TRBV29-1 | TRBD1 | TGCAGCGCCTGGACAGGGGCCGAGCAGTACTTC | CSAWTGAEQYF
TRBJ1-6 | few | TRBV7-9 | . | TGTGCCAGCAGCTTAGGGGGGGCCATGGTTAATTCACCCCTCCACTTT | CASSLGGAMVNSPLHF
TRBJ2-3 | . | TRBV20-1 | . | TGCAGTGCTAGGGCAGATACGCAGTATTTT | CSARADTQYF
TRBJ2-1 | few | TRBV12-3/TRBV12-4 | . | TGTGCCAGCAGTGGACCGGCCGGGCGGGTCTTC | CASSGPAGRVF
TRBJ1-1 | . | TRBV12-3/TRBV12-4 | . | TGTGCCAGCAGTTTAGCAGCCGGGGCTGGCACTGAAGCTTTCTTT | CASSLAAGAGTEAFF
TRBJ2-7 | . | TRBV27 | . | TGTGCCAGCAGTTTCGACAGAGAATCCTACGAGCAGTACTTC | CASSFDRESYEQYF
TRBJ1-1 | . | TRBV10-3 | . | TGTGCCACAAGGGGCCCAAACACTGAAGCTTTCTTT | CATRGPNTEAFF
TRBJ1-4 | once | TRBV5-4 | . | TGTGCCAGCAGCTTTACAGTTACTAATGAAAAACTGTTTTTT | CASSFTVTNEKLFF